This T cell receptor (gamma chain) was obtained from a study of Vδ1+ human thymocytes. CDR3 length: 13 amino acids. CDR1 is EGSTGY and CDR2 is YDSYTSSV in the germline V gene. Study results and caveats: Highly polyclonal TRG and TRD repertoires with Gaussian CDR3 length distributions appeared in thymus.

Extracted RNA was reverse transcribed into cDNA. Pooled V-gene forward primers with one constant-region reverse primer generated the CDR3 amplicons by multiplex PCR. TCRdb reran clone calling via CATT on the multiplex PCR reads. The sample has 8,000 to 9,000 gamma-chain clones, roughly 50% seen once. In this sample, this clone turned up a few times. Its antigen is not known. One end of the junction is discordant with germline, which a read error may explain. This clonotype originated in a girl less than two years old who had congenital heart surgery. Sequencing was performed on Vdelta1+ gamma-delta thymocytes from the thymus. As to subset: FACS-sorted CD3+ TCRalphabeta- TCRVdelta1+ TCRVdelta2- thymocytes. The rearrangement links TRGV4 to TRGJ1 or TRGJ2. The CDR3 sequence: CATWNGPFYKKLF. CDR3 nucleotides: TGTGCCACCTGGAATGGGCCCTTCTATAAGAAACTCTTT.